This T cell receptor beta chain appears in the sequencing data of a study of T cells in Graves' hyperthyroidism and ophthalmopathy. Exclusion criteria comprised uncontrolled infection, other autoimmune disease, pregnancy or lactation. Clinicians diagnosed patients from clinical symptoms, serum thyroxine and TRAb, thyroid ultrasound and orbital computed tomography. CDR3 length: 12 residues. The junction had 4 bases not matched to a gene; V was cut back by 6 bases and J by 3 bases. From germline, CDR1 is SQVTM and CDR2 ANQGSEA. Amplification targeted TCR beta CDR3 regions from RNA transcripts. The HTBI primer set served for first-round RT-PCR of the TCR CDR3. TCRdb fed the multiplex PCR reads into MiXCR, producing one record per CDR3 protein. Of 650,000 to 800,000 distinct CDR3 sequences in the sample, nearly 45% were seen once. This clonotype appeared once.

The sequence was obtained from an adult man with Graves' disease, either hyperthyroidism or ophthalmopathy (not recorded which). The genes are TRBV29-1 and TRBJ1-2; 7 bases line up with TRBD1. The sequencing input was peripheral blood or thyroid tissue (not recorded which). Here the CDR3 DNA reads TGCAGCGTCCAGGGGGGGGACTATGGCTACACCTTC. This codes for CSVQGGDYGYTF.